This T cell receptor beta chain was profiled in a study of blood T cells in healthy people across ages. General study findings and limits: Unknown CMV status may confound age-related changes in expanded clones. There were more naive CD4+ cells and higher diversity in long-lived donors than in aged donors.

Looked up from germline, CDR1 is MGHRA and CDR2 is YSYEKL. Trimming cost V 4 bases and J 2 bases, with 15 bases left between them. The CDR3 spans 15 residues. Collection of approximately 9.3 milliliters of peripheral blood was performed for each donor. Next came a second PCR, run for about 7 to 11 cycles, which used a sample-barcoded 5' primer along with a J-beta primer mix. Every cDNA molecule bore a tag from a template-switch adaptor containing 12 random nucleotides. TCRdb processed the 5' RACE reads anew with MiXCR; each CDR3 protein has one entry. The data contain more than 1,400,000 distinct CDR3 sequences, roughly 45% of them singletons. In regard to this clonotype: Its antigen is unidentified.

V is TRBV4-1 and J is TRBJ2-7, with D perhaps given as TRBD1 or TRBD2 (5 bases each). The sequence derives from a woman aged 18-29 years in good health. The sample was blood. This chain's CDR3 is CASSLDRDGPYEQYF. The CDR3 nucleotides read TGCGCCAGCAGCCTGGACCGGGACGGACCCTACGAGCAGTACTTC.